One sample yielded the 10 T cell receptor beta chains listed below, sequenced in a study of neurological immune-mediated disorders. TCRdb re-called the 5' RACE reads through MiXCR, storing one row per CDR3 protein. The sample has approximately 32,000 distinct CDR3 sequences; roughly 7% are singletons. What was sequenced was PBMCs. These receptor sequences come from a woman aged 40 to 50 in good health.

This clonotype was detected many times. V and J are TRBV6-1 and TRBJ2-3; possibly TRBD2 for D (5 bases). This CDR3 spans 15 amino acids. Trimming removed 2 bases from V and 0 bases from J, with 9 bases in between. Germline CDR1 and CDR2: MNHNS and SASEGT. DNA for the CDR3: TGTGCCAGCAGTGAATCGGGAACCAGCACAGATACGCAGTATTTT. It encodes CASSESGTSTDTQYF.

There are many counts of this clonotype. The chain recombines TRBV28 with TRBJ2-7, with a possible D match to TRBD1 (6 bases). The V and J ends lost 2 bases and 5 bases respectively, with 16 bases between them. The CDR3 has 15 amino acids. Germline V CDR1 and CDR2: MDHEN, SYDVKM. The CDR3 DNA is TGTGCCAGCAGTTTAACCGGGGCATGGGGGCACGAGCAGTACTTC. It is translated as CASSLTGAWGHEQYF.

This clonotype was recorded many times. The J gene is TRBJ2-1, the V gene TRBV5-1; TRBD1 might be the D (6 bases). Germline values: CDR1 SGHRS, CDR2 YFSETQ. CDR3 size: 15 residues. V was shortened by 4 bases and J by 0 bases, with 11 bases between the two germline ends. The CDR3: CASSPEDSSYNEQFF. The CDR3 DNA is TGCGCCAGCAGCCCCGAGGACAGCTCCTACAATGAGCAGTTCTTC.

This clonotype came up many times. The chain employs TRBV6-5 and TRBJ1-2; D not resolved. From germline, CDR1 is MNHEY and CDR2 SVGAGI. Trimming left V 5 bases short and J 4 bases short, with 14 bases between. The CDR3 has 14 residues. CDR3 in DNA: TGTGCCAGCAGTCGTAGTAGAGAGACCTATGGCTACACCTTC. Encoded protein: CASSRSRETYGYTF.

This clonotype was detected only once. The junction does not match germline at one end; this may be a read error. The rearrangement joins TRBV7-2 to TRBJ2-1, with 10 nucleotides matching TRBD2. The CDR3 spans 14 residues. Germline V lookup: CDR1 SGHTA, CDR2 FQGNSA. The CDR3 nucleotides are TGTGCCAACAGCTTAGCGCGGTCTAGCGGGGGACCGTTCTTC. Its translation: CANSLARSSGGPFF. Drawing the rest from reference TRBV7-2 and TRBJ2-1, the complete variable domain is GAGVSQSPSNKVTEKGKDVELRCDPISGHTALYWYRQSLGQGLEFLIYFQGNSAPDKSGLPSDRFSAERTGGSVSTLTIQRTQQEDSAVYLCANSLARSSGGPFFGPGTRLTVL.

This clonotype was counted many times. This sequence joins TRBV18 and TRBJ1-2; no firm D call. The V end was cut by 2 bases, the J end by 3 bases, with 4 bases between. The germline CDR1 and CDR2 sequences are KGHSH and LQKENI. There are 12 residues in the CDR3. In nucleotides, the CDR3 is TGTGCCAGCTCACCAAATGACTATGGCTACACCTTC. It codes for CASSPNDYGYTF. Full variable domain (rest looked up from reference TRBV18 and TRBJ1-2): NAGVMQNPRHLVRRRGQEARLRCSPMKGHSHVYWYRQLPEEGLKFMVYLQKENIIDESGMPKERFSAEFPKEGPSILRIQQVVRGDSAAYFCASSPNDYGYTFGSGTRLTVV.

This clonotype was observed many times. This sequence joins TRBV2 and TRBJ1-1; D call uncertain. The V gene's germline CDR1 is SNHLY and CDR2 FYNNEI. CDR3 length: 15 residues. V was cut by 6 bases and J by 0 bases, with 14 bases left in between. In DNA form, the CDR3 reads TGTGCCAGCAGCGGAGGTCCCCAGGTGAACACTGAAGCTTTCTTT. Amino acids: CASSGGPQVNTEAFF.

This clonotype came up many times. This chain links TRBV2 with TRBJ2-5, with 9 bases fitting TRBD1. The germline CDR1 and CDR2 sequences are SNHLY and FYNNEI. The V gene end was trimmed by 1 base and the J gene end by 5 bases; junction bases not matched to a gene: 5. The CDR3 loop spans 15 amino acids. In DNA, the CDR3 is TGTGCCAGCAGTGAAGAGACAGGGGGTTTTGAGACCCAGTACTTC. It codes for CASSEETGGFETQYF.

This clonotype was found many times. CDR3 coding DNA: TGCGCCAGCAGCTCAGGGACTAGCGGGGTTCGCACAGATACGCAGTATTTT. Its translation: CASSSGTSGVRTDTQYF. This chain joins TRBV5-1 and TRBJ2-3; 13 bases fit TRBD2. The CDR3 runs 17 residues. The germline V gene has CDR1 SGHRS and CDR2 YFSETQ. With V trimmed by 3 bases and J by 1 base, 5 bases remained unmatched.

This clonotype showed up many times. This rearrangement joins TRBV20-1 to TRBJ2-2, with D uncertain. The CDR3 totals 13 residues. V gave up 4 bases and J gave up 2 bases, with 8 bases separating them. CDR1 is DFQATT and CDR2 is SNEGSKA in the germline V gene (reference sequence). The CDR3 reads CSAMTLNTGELFF. The CDR3 bases are TGCAGTGCTATGACTCTTAACACCGGGGAGCTGTTTTTT.